The entry below gives a single TCR beta chain sequence along with its context. Its antigen is unidentified. The entry originates in a study of response to subunit inactivated influenza vaccine. Points from the study as a whole: Each seasonal influenza vaccination recruits few new T cells, the authors suggested.

Via MiXCR, TCRdb re-called the RT-PCR reads, giving one row per CDR3 protein. The data hold 530,000 or so distinct CDR3 sequences, with around 25% observed a single time. Deletions cut 4 bases from V and 10 bases from J, with 11 bases between. The germline V gene encodes CDR1 SQVTM and CDR2 ANQGSEA. CDR3 length: 11 amino acids. Sequencing was performed on CD4+ T cells sorted from PBMCs, taken about 5 days after vaccination. The clonotype was recovered from a man aged 50-60 years who received an inactivated influenza vaccine. The rearrangement links TRBV29-1 to TRBJ2-1; either TRBD1 or TRBD2 may supply D (5 bases each). The CDR3 nucleotides read TGCAGCGTTGCTCCCGGGGACGAGCAGTTCTTC. It codes for CSVAPGDEQFF.